This T cell receptor beta chain emerged from a study of identical twins. Via MiXCR, TCRdb re-called the 5' RACE reads, giving one row per CDR3 protein. The data contain 420,000 or so distinct CDR3 sequences, less than 20% of them singletons. The ends were cut back, 5 bases at V and 2 bases at J, with 19 bases in the middle. Per germline, CDR1 SGHTA and CDR2 FQGTGA. This CDR3 is 16 amino acids long. Ten or more counts support this clonotype. This sequence joins TRBV7-3 and TRBJ2-7; TRBD2 is a possible D gene (5 bases). Source material: naive T cells sorted from blood. The receptor's source is a man between 45 and 60 years old in good health. The CDR3 nucleotides are TGTGCCAGCAGCGATATTGACGGGAATTCCCCCTACGAGCAGTACTTC. It codes for CASSDIDGNSPYEQYF.